Each of the 27 T cell receptor beta chains below was sequenced from the same sample in a study of stem cell transplantation in POMP-related autoinflammatory disease. The method was immunoSEQ multiplex PCR; TCRdb's version includes in-frame clones alone and lacks a portion of them. Of 68,000 or so clones in the sample, approximately 91% are singletons; the top ten hold about 0.69%. The source material was CD4+ T cells from PBMCs, sampled after stem cell transplantation. Receptors were obtained from a human patient with POMP-related autoinflammation and immune dysregulation (PRAID). Some T cells may be supplied by the graft donor.

The chain joins TRBV9 to TRBJ2-3, with 13 nucleotides matching TRBD2. The CDR3 loop spans 17 amino acids. The J segment lost 3 bases and the V segment lost 3 bases, leaving 7 bases of the junction unmatched. Germline values: CDR1 SGDLS, CDR2 YYNGEE. This CDR3 is CASSGRLAGGRTDTQYF. The CDR3 DNA follows: TGTGCCAGCAGCGGGAGACTAGCGGGAGGTAGGACAGATACGCAGTATTTT.

This sequence joins TRBV18 and TRBJ2-5, with a tentative D call TRBD2 (6 bases). The CDR3 length is 14 residues. The germline V and J ends were trimmed by 2 bases and 1 base, with 8 bases remaining between them. Looked up from germline, CDR1 is KGHSH and CDR2 is LQKENI. The CDR3 region has the DNA TGTGCCAGCTCACCAGGGACTTTCCAAGAGACCCAGTACTTC. It is translated as CASSPGTFQETQYF.

The DNA for the CDR3 is TGTGCCAGCAGGGTCAGCCGGGGACGCAATCAGCCCCAGCATTTT. It encodes CASRVSRGRNQPQHF. The chain employs TRBV6-5 and TRBJ1-5, with a weak D call TRBD1 (5 bases). Germline V gene lookup returns CDR1 MNHEY and CDR2 SVGAGI. This CDR3 comprises 15 residues. V shed 6 bases and J shed 2 bases, with 14 bases lying between them.

This clone appeared a single time. J is TRBJ1-1 and V is TRBV29-1; no definite D call. The V end was cut by 4 bases, the J end by 2 bases, with 11 bases between. The CDR3 has 13 residues. Germline V lookup: CDR1 SQVTM, CDR2 ANQGSEA. The CDR3 loop reads CSVVPRENTEAFF. For the CDR3, the DNA is TGCAGCGTTGTGCCCCGGGAAAACACTGAAGCTTTCTTT.

V is TRBV18 and J is TRBJ2-3; D is unclear. In germline, CDR1 is KGHSH, CDR2 LQKENI. Trimming stripped 2 bases from V and 5 bases from J, with 5 bases between. This CDR3 is 12 amino acids long. The CDR3 coding sequence is TGTGCCAGCTCACCAGAGGTAGATACGCAGTATTTT. It encodes CASSPEVDTQYF.

This sequence joins TRBV18 and TRBJ1-1; D remains ambiguous. Germline values: CDR1 KGHSH, CDR2 LQKENI. The V gene lost 3 bases and the J gene lost 1 base, with 9 bases spanning the gap. CDR3 size: 14 residues. The CDR3 DNA reads as TGTGCCAGCTCACCGACGGGAAGGAACACTGAAGCTTTCTTT. This gives the protein CASSPTGRNTEAFF.

V usage is TRBV4-2 and J usage is TRBJ1-6; D is undetermined. Germline lookup yields CDR1 LGHNA and CDR2 YNFKEQ. Trimming removed 4 bases from V and 2 bases from J, with 18 bases in between. The CDR3 spans 18 residues. The CDR3 DNA is TGTGCCAGCAGCCCCCCGAGGATCAGGCCTACCTATAATTCACCCCTCCACTTT. Encoded protein: CASSPPRIRPTYNSPLHF.

The CDR3, as DNA: TGTGCCAGCAGCGGAATAGAATTGGTCGGCTACACCTTC. It specifies CASSGIELVGYTF. This chain connects TRBV5-5 to TRBJ1-2, with unresolved D. V was trimmed by 4 bases and J by 8 bases, leaving 15 bases between them. Germline V gives CDR1 SGHKS, CDR2 YYEKEE (reference sequence). The CDR3 has 13 residues. The variable domain in full, completed from reference TRBV5-5 and TRBJ1-2, reads DAGVTQSPTHLIKTRGQQVTLRCSPISGHKSVSWYQQVLGQGPQFIFQYYEKEERGRGNFPDRFSARQFPNYSSELNVNALLLGDSALYLCASSGIELVGYTFGSGTRLTVV.

The chain employs TRBV3-1 (or the pseudogene TRBV3-2) and TRBJ1-2; D may be TRBD1 (5 bases). This CDR3 spans 15 amino acids. V lost 4 bases, J lost 5 bases, and 17 bases lay in between. From germline, CDR1 is LGHDT and CDR2 YNNKEL (reference sequence). As DNA, the CDR3 is TGTGCCAGCAGCCCCTACTCCGGCGGGGGATATGGCTACACCTTC. Protein: CASSPYSGGGYGYTF.

The chain combines TRBV11-2 with TRBJ1-6; tentatively, D is TRBD1 (5 bases). The germline V and J ends were trimmed by 1 base and 10 bases, with 8 bases remaining between them. The CDR3 totals 13 residues. Germline V CDR1 and CDR2: SGHAT, FQNNGV. The CDR3 spells CASSLGRDSPLHF. CDR3 sequence (DNA): TGTGCCAGCAGCTTAGGCAGGGACTCACCCCTCCACTTT.

V is TRBV9 and J is TRBJ2-7, with 9 bases aligning to TRBD2. Trimming cost V 4 bases and J 7 bases; bases outside gene matches: 9. The CDR3 is 14 residues long. Germline V CDR1 and CDR2: SGDLS, YYNGEE. In DNA form, the CDR3 reads TGTGCCAGCAGCCCCCAGGGTAGCGGGAGAGAGCAGTACTTC. Translating gives CASSPQGSGREQYF.

The V and J genes are TRBV14 and TRBJ2-5, with D maybe TRBD2 (5 bases). The CDR3 is 12 amino acids. V lost 6 bases to trimming and J lost 5 bases, with 10 bases between them. CDR1 is SGHDN, CDR2 FVKESK, per germline. In DNA, the CDR3 is TGTGCCAGCAGTCTACTAGGGGAGACCCAGTACTTC. Encoded protein: CASSLLGETQYF.

V and J are TRBV12-3 or TRBV12-4 and TRBJ2-5; D possibly corresponds to TRBD1 (6 bases). This CDR3 has 13 amino acids. V dropped 3 bases and J dropped 4 bases, with 9 bases sitting between them. CDR3 protein: CASSLTGGETQYF. CDR3 nucleotides: TGTGCCAGCAGTTTGACAGGTGGAGAGACCCAGTACTTC.

The chain uses TRBV21-1 and TRBJ2-5. TRBV21-1 is noted as a pseudogene. The CDR3 runs to 14 residues. CDR3 protein: CASSPPGSGETQYF. The CDR3 region has the DNA TGTGCCAGCAGCCCCCCCGGTAGTGGGGAGACCCAGTACTTC.

This chain links TRBV28 with TRBJ2-5, with 12 bases aligning to TRBD2. Germline V CDR1 and CDR2: MDHEN, SYDVKM. This CDR3 contains 15 residues. V was pared by 8 bases and J by 5 bases, with 9 bases of the junction left unmatched. CDR3: CASVTSSGGEETQYF. CDR3 DNA sequence: TGTGCCAGCGTTACATCTAGCGGGGGGGAGGAGACCCAGTACTTC.

This rearrangement joins TRBV18 to TRBJ2-1; D is perhaps TRBD2 (6 bases). The V end was cut by 3 bases, the J end by 7 bases, with 7 bases between. Germline V gene sequence: CDR1 KGHSH, CDR2 LQKENI. The CDR3 runs 12 residues. CDR3: CASSPAGNEQFF. In nucleotides, the CDR3 is TGTGCCAGCTCACCGGCGGGGAATGAGCAGTTCTTC.

This clone was found once. This chain links TRBV3-1 (or the pseudogene TRBV3-2) with TRBJ2-3; the D is unclear. The V gene lost 4 bases and the J gene lost 2 bases, with 13 bases spanning the gap. The CDR3 has 15 residues. Germline assignment: CDR1 LGHDT and CDR2 YNNKEL (reference sequence). The CDR3 bases are TGTGCCAGCAGCCTAAGTCGTTCTCTCACAGATACGCAGTATTTT. It encodes CASSLSRSLTDTQYF.

This chain links TRBV5-1 with TRBJ2-7, with D possibly being TRBD1 or TRBD2 (5 bases each). Trimming pared 3 bases from V and 0 bases from J, leaving 10 bases between. The CDR3 has 14 amino acids. The germline V gene has CDR1 SGHRS and CDR2 YFSETQ. In DNA, the CDR3 is TGCGCCAGCAGCTCCCGGGACGGCTCCTACGAGCAGTACTTC. Its translation: CASSSRDGSYEQYF.

V usage is TRBV7-9 and J usage is TRBJ1-5, with TRBD1 as a possible D gene (6 bases). Germline-derived CDR1 and CDR2 are SEHNR and FQNEAQ (reference sequence). The CDR3 runs to 15 residues. The V gene lost 4 bases and the J gene lost 0 bases, with 10 bases spanning the gap. Written as DNA, the CDR3 is TGTGCCAGCAGCTCTGGACAGTATAGCAATCAGCCCCAGCATTTT. Its protein product is CASSSGQYSNQPQHF.

This chain links TRBV6-5 with TRBJ1-1; D is unclear. Germline CDR1 and CDR2: MNHEY and SVGAGI. Trimming removed 6 bases at V and 0 bases at J, with 5 bases between. This CDR3 has 12 amino acids. The CDR3 loop is CASRRLNTEAFF. The CDR3 nucleotides read TGTGCCAGCAGGAGACTGAACACTGAAGCTTTCTTT.

The gene calls are TRBV5-1 and TRBJ2-5; no firm D call. V shed 2 bases and J shed 2 bases, with 7 bases lying between them. The CDR3 spans 13 residues. In germline, CDR1 is SGHRS, CDR2 YFSETQ. CDR3 sequence: CASSFGLQETQYF. The CDR3 coding sequence is TGCGCCAGCAGCTTTGGGTTACAAGAGACCCAGTACTTC.

The J gene is TRBJ1-4, the V gene TRBV28; 7 nucleotides line up with TRBD1. With V trimmed by 0 bases and J by 7 bases, 8 bases remained unmatched. This CDR3 has 16 amino acids. Germline V lookup: CDR1 MDHEN, CDR2 SYDVKM. The CDR3: CASSLWPGTAFEKLFF. For the CDR3, the DNA is TGTGCCAGCAGTTTATGGCCCGGGACAGCCTTTGAAAAACTGTTTTTT.

The chain joins TRBV5-1 to TRBJ1-6, with TRBD1 matching over 9 bases. The CDR3 is 16 amino acids. Per germline, CDR1 SGHRS and CDR2 YFSETQ. Trimming cost V 0 bases and J 10 bases; bases outside gene matches: 8. DNA for the CDR3: TGCGCCAGCAGCTTGGCCGGGACAGGGATTGGGTCACCCCTCCACTTT. It codes for CASSLAGTGIGSPLHF.

The V call is TRBV18, the J call TRBJ1-1, with 7 bases aligning to TRBD1. V lost 4 bases, J lost 12 bases, and 14 bases stayed unmatched. Germline CDR1 and CDR2: KGHSH and LQKENI. The CDR3 sequence is 14 residues long. The chain's CDR3 is CASSHDTGRGDTFF. The CDR3 DNA sequence: TGTGCCAGCTCACATGATACGGGCAGGGGGGATACTTTCTTT.

The chain links TRBV6-5 to TRBJ2-2; D is uncertain. The CDR3 consists of 14 residues. CDR1 is MNHEY and CDR2 is SVGAGI in the germline V gene. V was shortened by 2 bases and J by 4 bases, with 8 bases between the two germline ends. CDR3 in DNA: TGTGCCAGCAGTTACCAAGGAAGCACCGGGGAGCTGTTTTTT. It specifies CASSYQGSTGELFF.

The V and J genes are TRBV6-5 and TRBJ2-7; 15 positions match TRBD2. CDR3 size: 13 residues. The V gene's germline CDR1 is MNHEY and CDR2 SVGAGI. J was trimmed by 5 bases and V by 8 bases; bases with no gene match: 1. Here the CDR3 reads CASGTSGRNEQYF. The DNA of the CDR3 is TGTGCCAGCGGGACTAGCGGGAGGAACGAGCAGTACTTC.

This sequence joins TRBV6-5 and TRBJ1-1, with D possibly matching TRBD1 (5 bases). Looked up from germline, CDR1 is MNHEY and CDR2 is SVGAGI. The CDR3 totals 13 residues. V gave up 6 bases and J gave up 7 bases, with 15 bases separating them. This CDR3 is CASSHRDGDEAFF. CDR3 nucleotides: TGTGCCAGCAGCCACCGGGACGGAGATGAAGCTTTCTTT.